The 18 T cell receptor beta chains below come from one sample, sequenced in a study of T cells in Graves' hyperthyroidism and ophthalmopathy. Amplification of TCR beta CDR3 regions was performed using RNA transcripts as template. The HTBI primer set drove a first-round RT-PCR of the TCR CDR3. TCRdb recomputed calls from the multiplex PCR reads with MiXCR, one row per CDR3 protein. The repertoire includes 500,000 to 750,000 distinct CDR3 sequences, approximately 15% of them detected once, and around 6.6% sits in the top ten. Sequencing was carried out using blood. The source is a woman aged 25 to 39 with Graves' hyperthyroidism.

This clonotype was recorded at least ten times. The V and J genes are TRBV28 and TRBJ1-2, with D possibly matching TRBD1 (6 bases). The CDR3 is 13 amino acids. Deletions cut 6 bases from V and 8 bases from J, with 16 bases between. Germline V gives CDR1 MDHEN, CDR2 SYDVKM. Written as DNA, the CDR3 is TGTGCCAGCAGACCCACGGGGGGGGCAGGCTACACCTTC. Translated, it gives CASRPTGGAGYTF.

This clonotype was found many times. The chain combines TRBV18 with TRBJ2-3; possible D gene TRBD1, 5 bases. Trimming pared 1 base from V and 2 bases from J, leaving 10 bases between. This CDR3 is 15 amino acids long. Germline V gives CDR1 KGHSH, CDR2 LQKENI. CDR3: CASSPRMDITDTQYF. In DNA form, the CDR3 reads TGTGCCAGCTCACCACGTATGGACATCACAGATACGCAGTATTTT.

The V and J genes are TRBV4-1 and TRBJ2-1; 9 bases match TRBD1. Trimming cost V 5 bases and J 1 base; bases outside gene matches: 9. The CDR3 totals 17 residues. Germline V lookup: CDR1 MGHRA, CDR2 YSYEKL. The CDR3 protein is CASSKRAGTGSYNEQFF. Written as DNA, the CDR3 is TGCGCCAGCAGCAAAAGGGCCGGGACAGGGTCCTACAATGAGCAGTTCTTC.

In this sample, this clonotype turned up many times. The chain carries TRBV20-1 and TRBJ2-1; the D gene is possibly TRBD2 (6 bases). The CDR3 is 13 amino acids. The germline gives CDR1 DFQATT, CDR2 SNEGSKA (reference sequence). CDR3 residues: CRSKRGNIDEQFF. The CDR3 DNA is TGCAGGTCTAAACGGGGGAACATCGATGAGCAGTTCTTC.

The chain employs TRBV20-1 and TRBJ2-1, with D possibly matching TRBD1 (6 bases). From germline, CDR1 is DFQATT and CDR2 SNEGSKA (reference sequence). Deletions cut 8 bases from V and 5 bases from J, with 19 bases between. The CDR3 runs to 14 residues. The CDR3 DNA sequence: TGCAGTCCAAAAAGGACAGTAGCCAACAATGAGCAGTTCTTC. Translating it yields CSPKRTVANNEQFF.

This clonotype occurred many times. CDR3 sequence (DNA): TGTGCCAGCAGCTGGGTCTTCACTGAAGCTTTCTTT. It encodes CASSWVFTEAFF. This chain connects TRBV7-2 to TRBJ1-1; D call uncertain. From germline, CDR1 is SGHTA and CDR2 FQGNSA. This CDR3 is 12 amino acids long. The ends were cut back, 4 bases at V and 4 bases at J, with 7 bases in the middle.

This clonotype was detected ten times or more. In DNA, the CDR3 is TGTGCCTGGAGTACTCTTGGGACAGGCGGGGGCGAGCAGTACTTC. Protein product: CAWSTLGTGGGEQYF. This chain links TRBV30 with TRBJ2-7, with D possibly TRBD1 on 8 matching bases. The V gene's germline CDR1 is GTSNPN and CDR2 SVGIG (reference sequence). The V end lost 2 bases, the J end lost 6 bases, and 20 bases lay between the germline ends. The CDR3 is made up of 15 amino acids.

CDR3 DNA: TGTGCCAGCAGCTTGGGAGGGTCCGTGGCTAACTATGGCTACACCTTC. This gives the protein CASSLGGSVANYGYTF. The chain is built from TRBV5-4 and TRBJ1-2; D gene ambiguous. The CDR3 has 16 residues. CDR1 and CDR2 (germline): SGHNT, YYREEE (reference sequence). Trimming took off 0 bases at V and 0 bases at J, with 12 bases between the two ends.

The sample holds many counts of this clonotype. This chain links TRBV6-6 with TRBJ2-1, with unresolved D. V was clipped by 0 bases and J by 3 bases, with 15 bases between them. The CDR3 extends over 17 amino acids. Germline assignment: CDR1 MNHNY and CDR2 SVGAGI (reference sequence). The CDR3 loop reads CASSYSSISWDYNEQFF. CDR3 nucleotides: TGTGCCAGCAGTTACTCGAGCATCAGTTGGGACTACAATGAGCAGTTCTTC.

Ten or more counts support this clonotype. CDR3 bases: TGTGCCAGCAGCCTACTAACACCAAGGTCCGGTCGCGGGAGTGTAGATACGCAGTATTTT. This translates into CASSLLTPRSGRGSVDTQYF. J is TRBJ2-3 and V is TRBV7-2; 7 positions match TRBD2. This CDR3 is 20 amino acids long. With 5 bases clipped from V and 5 bases from J, the junction kept 25 bases outside the gene matches. Germline V gene lookup returns CDR1 SGHTA and CDR2 FQGNSA.

This clonotype was picked up a small number of times. DNA for the CDR3: TGTGCCACCAGCAGAGAGGAAGGCAATCAGCCCCAGCATTTT. This translates into CATSREEGNQPQHF. The chain uses TRBV15 and TRBJ1-5, with no clear D. The CDR3 loop spans 14 amino acids. With 0 bases removed from V and 2 bases from J, the gap between germline ends came to 5 bases. Per the germline V gene, CDR1 is LNHNV and CDR2 is YYDKDF (reference sequence).

This clonotype was found a few times. The gene calls are TRBV6-2 or TRBV6-3 and TRBJ2-2; no reliable D call. The CDR3 has 15 residues. Germline CDR1 is MNHEY and CDR2 is SVGEGT. The V and J ends lost 5 bases and 0 bases respectively, with 10 bases between them. The DNA for the CDR3 is TGTGCCAGCAGTACCCCGCAACCGAACACCGGGGAGCTGTTTTTT. Amino acid sequence: CASSTPQPNTGELFF.

The table lists this clonotype with a few counts. The CDR3 bases are TGCGCCAGCAGCCTCCGAGGGCATCTAGCGGGAGGCCAAGAGACCCAGTACTTC. It specifies CASSLRGHLAGGQETQYF. The V call is TRBV4-1, the J call TRBJ2-5; 11 bases agree with TRBD2. Germline V gene lookup returns CDR1 MGHRA and CDR2 YSYEKL. The CDR3 has 18 amino acids. Germline trimming cut 4 bases from V and 1 base from J; bases unmatched to any gene: 11.

The chain employs TRBV3-1 and TRBJ2-1; D is uncertain. This CDR3 has 13 residues. Germline lookup yields CDR1 LGHDT and CDR2 YNNKEL (reference sequence). V dropped 7 bases and J dropped 7 bases, with 14 bases sitting between them. Written as DNA, the CDR3 is TGTGCCAGCATTGCCAGTTGGGGAAATGAGCAGTTCTTC. Translation: CASIASWGNEQFF.

This clonotype was observed at least ten times. The chain links TRBV12-5 to TRBJ2-5; D is perhaps TRBD1 (6 bases). Germline V lookup: CDR1 LGHNT, CDR2 FRNRAP. Trimming shortened V by 2 bases and J by 5 bases, and 9 bases separated the two germline ends. This CDR3 is 13 amino acids long. The CDR3 sequence is CASGLTGMETQYF. The CDR3 coding sequence is TGTGCTAGTGGTTTGACAGGGATGGAGACCCAGTACTTC. Drawing the rest from reference TRBV12-5 and TRBJ2-5, the complete variable domain is DARVTQTPRHKVTEMGQEVTMRCQPILGHNTVFWYRQTMMQGLELLAYFRNRAPLDDSGMPKDRFSAEMPDATLATLKIQPSEPRDSAVYFCASGLTGMETQYFGPGTRLLVL.

In its sample, this clonotype was seen a few times. V usage is TRBV5-6 and J usage is TRBJ2-1; 9 bases map to TRBD2. The trim removed 3 bases at V and 10 bases at J, leaving 14 bases unmatched. Germline values: CDR1 SGHDT, CDR2 YYEEEE. The CDR3 loop spans 16 amino acids. CDR3 region: CASSSEGREGRSEQFF. DNA of the CDR3: TGTGCCAGCAGCTCGGAGGGGCGGGAGGGCCGATCCGAGCAGTTCTTC.

The chain uses TRBV3-1 and TRBJ2-1; the D gene is possibly TRBD2 (6 bases). From germline, CDR1 is LGHDT and CDR2 YNNKEL (reference sequence). The CDR3 covers 14 residues. V lost 7 bases to trimming and J lost 9 bases, with 19 bases between them. The CDR3 protein is CASTPEGGLGEQFF. CDR3 nucleotides: TGTGCCAGCACGCCCGAGGGAGGCCTGGGTGAGCAGTTCTTC.

This clonotype was recorded many times. The chain combines TRBV20-1 with TRBJ2-7, with no clear D. The CDR3 covers 13 residues. The V end lost 1 base, the J end lost 7 bases, and 14 bases lay between the germline ends. The germline gives CDR1 DFQATT, CDR2 SNEGSKA (reference sequence). The CDR3, as DNA: TGCAGTGCTAGAGGCAGTCTCTTTGATGAGCAGTACTTC. Translation: CSARGSLFDEQYF.